Listed below are T cell receptor beta chains from one sample, sequenced in a study of T-cell reconstitution after alpha-beta-depleted transplantation in children. Using its own MiXCR run on the PCR reads, TCRdb lists one record per CDR3 protein. The data show 500,000 or so distinct CDR3 sequences, around a third seen once. Sequences were derived from PBMCs from the stem cell graft donor, sampled from the stem cell graft. The receptor set was obtained from a human donor who donated a stem cell graft to a child with aplastic anemia. The CDR3 runs from the conserved cysteine through the conserved F or W. Fields, in order: clone size, V gene, J gene, D gene, CDR3 DNA, CDR3 protein. D genes are given only for firm matches. Size values are once, few and many counts, or a class for expanded clones, and some rows have none.

clone_size: NA
v_call: TRBV29-1
j_call: TRBJ1-2
d_call: NA
cdr3_nt: TGCAGCGTTCTGCGGCGGGGAGGGAAGGGCTACACCTTC
cdr3_aa: CSVLRRGGKGYTF

clone_size: NA
v_call: TRBV6-2/TRBV6-3
j_call: TRBJ2-4
d_call: TRBD2
cdr3_nt: TGTGCCAGCAGTTACGGGCCCGCGGGAGCAGTCATTCAGTACTTC
cdr3_aa: CASSYGPAGAVIQYF

clone_size: few
v_call: TRBV7-9
j_call: TRBJ2-5
d_call: NA
cdr3_nt: TGTGCCAGCAGCCCCCGGGGGTCGGACCAAGAGACCCAGTACTTC
cdr3_aa: CASSPRGSDQETQYF

clone_size: NA
v_call: TRBV7-9
j_call: TRBJ2-1
d_call: TRBD2
cdr3_nt: TGTGCCAGCAGCTCTGCACCGGGACTACCTTTGAATGAGCAGTTCTTC
cdr3_aa: CASSSAPGLPLNEQFF

clone_size: few
v_call: TRBV3-1
j_call: TRBJ1-1
d_call: NA
cdr3_nt: TGTGCCAGCAGCCAAGAGAGGAGGACTGAAGCTTTCTTT
cdr3_aa: CASSQERRTEAFF

clone_size: NA
v_call: TRBV6-1
j_call: TRBJ2-5
d_call: NA
cdr3_nt: TGTGCCAGCAGGCCGGGCCCGATGGATCCGTACTTC
cdr3_aa: CASRPGPMDPYF

clone_size: once
v_call: TRBV6-1
j_call: TRBJ2-1
d_call: NA
cdr3_nt: TGTGCCAGCAGAAAAAAAGTCTTTCGCGACAATGAGCAGTTCTTC
cdr3_aa: CASRKKVFRDNEQFF

clone_size: NA
v_call: TRBV3-1
j_call: TRBJ2-1
d_call: TRBD2
cdr3_nt: TGTGCCAGCAGCCTAACGGGACTAGCGGGATTCCATGAGCAGTTCTTC
cdr3_aa: CASSLTGLAGFHEQFF

clone_size: NA
v_call: TRBV10-3
j_call: TRBJ2-1
d_call: NA
cdr3_nt: TGTGCCATCAAGCCGGAAGACAATGAGCAGTTCTTC
cdr3_aa: CAIKPEDNEQFF

clone_size: NA
v_call: TRBV20-1
j_call: TRBJ1-1
d_call: NA
cdr3_nt: TGCAGTGCTAGATCTTTAAGTCCCGGGAACACTGAAGCTTTCTTT
cdr3_aa: CSARSLSPGNTEAFF

clone_size: NA
v_call: TRBV4-3
j_call: TRBJ1-2
d_call: NA
cdr3_nt: TGCGCCAGCAGCCAAGTTACCCAACTATATGGCTACACCTTC
cdr3_aa: CASSQVTQLYGYTF

clone_size: few
v_call: TRBV7-2
j_call: TRBJ2-3
d_call: TRBD2
cdr3_nt: TGTGCCAGCAGCTTAGGAGCGGGGACTGGGGGGGATACGCAGTATTTT
cdr3_aa: CASSLGAGTGGDTQYF

clone_size: NA
v_call: TRBV18
j_call: TRBJ1-2
d_call: NA
cdr3_nt: TGTGCCAGCTCACCCGAGACGGCTCTTAACTATGGCTACACCTTC
cdr3_aa: CASSPETALNYGYTF

clone_size: NA
v_call: TRBV27
j_call: TRBJ2-7
d_call: NA
cdr3_nt: TGTGCCAGCAGACACGGGCCGTCCTACGAGCAGTACTTC
cdr3_aa: CASRHGPSYEQYF

clone_size: NA
v_call: TRBV5-1
j_call: TRBJ1-1
d_call: NA
cdr3_nt: TGCGCCAGCAGCTTCGACGCGGGCACTGAAGCTTTCTTT
cdr3_aa: CASSFDAGTEAFF

clone_size: NA
v_call: TRBV6-1
j_call: TRBJ2-1
d_call: TRBD2
cdr3_nt: TGTGCCAGCACCCGTAGGACTAGCGGGATCGATGAGCAGTTCTTC
cdr3_aa: CASTRRTSGIDEQFF

clone_size: NA
v_call: TRBV5-1
j_call: TRBJ2-2
d_call: TRBD2
cdr3_nt: TGCGCCAGCAGAGGGTCTAGCGGGGCCAGGGAGCTGTTTTTT
cdr3_aa: CASRGSSGARELFF

clone_size: NA
v_call: TRBV15
j_call: TRBJ1-5
d_call: NA
cdr3_nt: TGTGCCACCAGCATGCCTAAGCGGGATCAGCCCCAGCATTTT
cdr3_aa: CATSMPKRDQPQHF

clone_size: NA
v_call: TRBV12-3/TRBV12-4
j_call: TRBJ2-3
d_call: TRBD2
cdr3_nt: TGTGCCAGCAGTCCGCGGGTCGTCACTAGCGGGTCTGTAGATACGCAGTATTTT
cdr3_aa: CASSPRVVTSGSVDTQYF

clone_size: NA
v_call: TRBV12-3/TRBV12-4
j_call: TRBJ1-1
d_call: NA
cdr3_nt: TGTGCCAGCAGCTGGGACGGGAAAACTGAAGCTTTCTTT
cdr3_aa: CASSWDGKTEAFF

clone_size: few
v_call: TRBV15
j_call: TRBJ2-6
d_call: NA
cdr3_nt: TGTGCCACCAGCAGATTGACGACTAGATTGTCCTCTGGGGCCAACGTCCTGACTTTC
cdr3_aa: CATSRLTTRLSSGANVLTF

clone_size: NA
v_call: TRBV11-2
j_call: TRBJ1-6
d_call: NA
cdr3_nt: TGTGCCAGCAGCTTCCGGCCGGGGGATTCACCCCTCCACTTT
cdr3_aa: CASSFRPGDSPLHF

clone_size: few
v_call: TRBV20-1
j_call: TRBJ1-5
d_call: NA
cdr3_nt: TGCAGTGCTAGAGTAGAGATCAATCAGCCCCAGCATTTT
cdr3_aa: CSARVEINQPQHF

clone_size: NA
v_call: TRBV18
j_call: TRBJ1-4
d_call: NA
cdr3_nt: TGTGCCAGCTCACCACTTTCTGGGACAACTAATGAAAAACTGTTTTTT
cdr3_aa: CASSPLSGTTNEKLFF

clone_size: few
v_call: TRBV20-1
j_call: TRBJ1-5
d_call: TRBD1
cdr3_nt: TGCAGTGCTAGAGATAGGGGGGGACAGGGCAGCAATCAGCCCCAGCATTTT
cdr3_aa: CSARDRGGQGSNQPQHF

clone_size: NA
v_call: TRBV29-1
j_call: TRBJ1-1
d_call: NA
cdr3_nt: TGCAGCGTGGGGGAGAGGACCAGCACTGAAGCTTTCTTT
cdr3_aa: CSVGERTSTEAFF

clone_size: few
v_call: TRBV9
j_call: TRBJ2-1
d_call: NA
cdr3_nt: TGTGCCAGCAGCGCCCCAGCAGGGCGGGAGCAGTTCTTC
cdr3_aa: CASSAPAGREQFF

clone_size: NA
v_call: TRBV5-6
j_call: TRBJ2-1
d_call: TRBD2
cdr3_nt: TGTGCCAGCAGAAGCGGGGGGTGGGAGTACAATGAGCAGTTCTTC
cdr3_aa: CASRSGGWEYNEQFF

clone_size: few
v_call: TRBV6-1
j_call: TRBJ1-5
d_call: NA
cdr3_nt: TGTGCCACACCGCAGGGGCCGGGGAATCAGCCCCAGCATTTT
cdr3_aa: CATPQGPGNQPQHF

clone_size: NA
v_call: TRBV20-1
j_call: TRBJ1-1
d_call: TRBD1
cdr3_nt: TGCAGTGGTCCGGGACAGGGGAACACTGAAGCTTTCTTT
cdr3_aa: CSGPGQGNTEAFF

clone_size: NA
v_call: TRBV5-1
j_call: TRBJ2-1
d_call: TRBD1
cdr3_nt: TGCGCCAGCAGCCTATCCCCGGGACAGATTAACAATGAGCAGTTCTTC
cdr3_aa: CASSLSPGQINNEQFF

clone_size: few
v_call: TRBV12-3/TRBV12-4
j_call: TRBJ2-1
d_call: TRBD1
cdr3_nt: TGTGCCAGCAGTTTAGGGGGACAGGGACTAAACAATGAGCAGTTCTTC
cdr3_aa: CASSLGGQGLNNEQFF

clone_size: NA
v_call: TRBV5-6
j_call: TRBJ1-2
d_call: TRBD1
cdr3_nt: TGTGCCAGCATCCCTTTCCAGGGGGATGGCTACACCTTC
cdr3_aa: CASIPFQGDGYTF

clone_size: few
v_call: TRBV5-1
j_call: TRBJ1-5
d_call: NA
cdr3_nt: TGCGCCAGCAGCTTCGGGGAAAGCAATCAGCCCCAGCATTTT
cdr3_aa: CASSFGESNQPQHF

clone_size: few
v_call: TRBV7-9
j_call: TRBJ2-4
d_call: TRBD2
cdr3_nt: TGTGCCAGCAGCTTACCCTCAGCGGGAGGGCAAGGGAACATTCAGTACTTC
cdr3_aa: CASSLPSAGGQGNIQYF

clone_size: many
v_call: TRBV25-1
j_call: TRBJ1-2
d_call: NA
cdr3_nt: TGTGCCAGCAGTGAATCGTGGGTCCATGGCTACACCTTC
cdr3_aa: CASSESWVHGYTF

clone_size: few
v_call: TRBV7-8
j_call: TRBJ1-3
d_call: NA
cdr3_nt: TGTGCCAGCAGCTTAGCGCTCAGCTCTGGAAACACCATATATTTT
cdr3_aa: CASSLALSSGNTIYF

clone_size: NA
v_call: TRBV15
j_call: TRBJ2-2
d_call: NA
cdr3_nt: TGTGCCACCAGCAGAGATCTATCAGCTGCGAACACCGGGGAGCTGTTTTTT
cdr3_aa: CATSRDLSAANTGELFF

clone_size: NA
v_call: TRBV24-1
j_call: TRBJ2-3
d_call: NA
cdr3_nt: TGTGCCACCAGTAAAGGAGGGCTACATACGCAGTATTTT
cdr3_aa: CATSKGGLHTQYF

clone_size: few
v_call: TRBV30
j_call: TRBJ2-3
d_call: NA
cdr3_nt: TGTGCCTGGAGTGCCGCAATAACCGGGACGCAGTATTTT
cdr3_aa: CAWSAAITGTQYF

clone_size: NA
v_call: TRBV11-2
j_call: TRBJ1-1
d_call: NA
cdr3_nt: TGTGCCAGCAGCGAAGACAGTCCTGAAGCTTTCTTT
cdr3_aa: CASSEDSPEAFF

clone_size: NA
v_call: TRBV3-1
j_call: TRBJ2-3
d_call: NA
cdr3_nt: TGTGCCAGCAGCCCCGCATGGCAGCGCACAGATACGCAGTATTTT
cdr3_aa: CASSPAWQRTDTQYF

clone_size: NA
v_call: TRBV20-1
j_call: TRBJ2-1
d_call: TRBD2
cdr3_nt: TGCAGTGCTAGGTCACTAGCGGAGTACAATGAGCAGTTCTTC
cdr3_aa: CSARSLAEYNEQFF

clone_size: NA
v_call: TRBV4-1
j_call: TRBJ2-1
d_call: NA
cdr3_nt: TGCGCCAGCAGCCAAGTCGGGCCTGGAGAGAGGTATGAGCAGTTCTTC
cdr3_aa: CASSQVGPGERYEQFF

clone_size: NA
v_call: TRBV12-3/TRBV12-4
j_call: TRBJ1-4
d_call: NA
cdr3_nt: TGTGCCAGCAGTTCGGCGTCCAGGCGAACTGCTAATGAAAAACTGTTTTTT
cdr3_aa: CASSSASRRTANEKLFF

clone_size: NA
v_call: TRBV12-3/TRBV12-4
j_call: TRBJ1-5
d_call: NA
cdr3_nt: TGTGCCAGCAGTTTCGCTTACAGGGAACAGCCCCAGCATTTT
cdr3_aa: CASSFAYREQPQHF

clone_size: NA
v_call: TRBV6-1
j_call: TRBJ2-2
d_call: NA
cdr3_nt: TGTGCCAGCAGTCAAGACCTGGACAGACCGAACACCGGGGAGCTGTTTTTT
cdr3_aa: CASSQDLDRPNTGELFF

clone_size: NA
v_call: TRBV29-1
j_call: TRBJ2-1
d_call: NA
cdr3_nt: TGCAGCGTTGAAGATCGCGTAAATGGGCAGTTCTTC
cdr3_aa: CSVEDRVNGQFF

clone_size: few
v_call: TRBV14
j_call: TRBJ1-4
d_call: NA
cdr3_nt: TGTGCCAGCAGCCAAGGGTGGGAAAAACTGTTTTTT
cdr3_aa: CASSQGWEKLFF

clone_size: few
v_call: TRBV12-3/TRBV12-4
j_call: TRBJ2-1
d_call: TRBD2
cdr3_nt: TGTGCCAGCAGTCGATCCGGGACTAGCGGGACGGTAAGCTCCTACAATGAGCAGTTCTTC
cdr3_aa: CASSRSGTSGTVSSYNEQFF

clone_size: once
v_call: TRBV4-3
j_call: TRBJ2-3
d_call: NA
cdr3_nt: TGCGCCAGCAGCCACCTTACCACGGGGGCGTTTGGTACAGATACGCAGTATTTC
cdr3_aa: CASSHLTTGAFGTDTQYF

clone_size: few
v_call: TRBV7-2
j_call: TRBJ1-4
d_call: NA
cdr3_nt: TGTGCCAGCAGCTTAGGGGAAAGGGAAAAACTGTTTTTT
cdr3_aa: CASSLGEREKLFF

clone_size: few
v_call: TRBV10-3
j_call: TRBJ1-1
d_call: NA
cdr3_nt: TGTGCCATCAATAGGGGGGCAGGTTTCGCTGCTTTCTTT
cdr3_aa: CAINRGAGFAAFF

clone_size: NA
v_call: TRBV5-6
j_call: TRBJ2-3
d_call: TRBD2
cdr3_nt: TGTGCCAGCAGCCCCGGACGAGCGGGATGGGGCACAGATACGCAGTATTTT
cdr3_aa: CASSPGRAGWGTDTQYF

clone_size: NA
v_call: TRBV15
j_call: TRBJ2-1
d_call: TRBD2
cdr3_nt: TGTGCCACCACCAAGAGACTAGCGGGAGGGCAAGGCAATGAGCAGTTCTTC
cdr3_aa: CATTKRLAGGQGNEQFF

clone_size: NA
v_call: TRBV24-1
j_call: TRBJ1-2
d_call: NA
cdr3_nt: TGTGCCACCAGTGACGGGACAATTTATGGCTACACCTTC
cdr3_aa: CATSDGTIYGYTF

clone_size: NA
v_call: TRBV5-1
j_call: TRBJ1-1
d_call: NA
cdr3_nt: TGCGCCAGCAGTTCAGGGGCTTTGGGAACTGAAGCTTTCTTT
cdr3_aa: CASSSGALGTEAFF

clone_size: few
v_call: TRBV27
j_call: TRBJ2-1
d_call: NA
cdr3_nt: TGTGCCAGCACCCCAGGCAGCGCGTACAATGAGCAGTTCTTC
cdr3_aa: CASTPGSAYNEQFF

clone_size: few
v_call: TRBV29-1
j_call: TRBJ1-1
d_call: NA
cdr3_nt: TGCAGCGCCCAGGGCGGCAGGAACACTGAAGCTTTCTTT
cdr3_aa: CSAQGGRNTEAFF